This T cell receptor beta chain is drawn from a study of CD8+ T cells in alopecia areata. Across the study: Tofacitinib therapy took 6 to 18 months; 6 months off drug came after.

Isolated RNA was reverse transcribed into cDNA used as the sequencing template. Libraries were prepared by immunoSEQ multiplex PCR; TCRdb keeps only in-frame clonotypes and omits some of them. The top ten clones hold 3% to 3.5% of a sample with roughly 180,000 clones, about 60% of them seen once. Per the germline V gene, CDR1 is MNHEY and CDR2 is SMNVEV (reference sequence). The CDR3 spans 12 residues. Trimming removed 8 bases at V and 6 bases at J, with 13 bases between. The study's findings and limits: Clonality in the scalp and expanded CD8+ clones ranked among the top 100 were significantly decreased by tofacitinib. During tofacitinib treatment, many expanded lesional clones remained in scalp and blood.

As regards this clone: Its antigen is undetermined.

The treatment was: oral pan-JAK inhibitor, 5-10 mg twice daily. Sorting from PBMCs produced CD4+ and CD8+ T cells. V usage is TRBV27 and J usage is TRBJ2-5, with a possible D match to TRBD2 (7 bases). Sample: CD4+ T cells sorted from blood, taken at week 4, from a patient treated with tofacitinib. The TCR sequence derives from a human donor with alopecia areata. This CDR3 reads CASSRGGQTQYF. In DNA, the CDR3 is TGTGCCAGCTCCAGGGGAGGGCAGACCCAGTACTTC.